These 24 T cell receptor beta chains originate from one sample sequenced in a study of blood T cells in healthy people across ages. Through a sample-barcoded 5' primer and a J-beta primer mix, a second PCR was run for about 7 to 12 cycles. In TCRdb, the 5' RACE reads were re-called with MiXCR into one record per CDR3 protein. Of over 600,000 distinct CDR3 sequences detected, around 21% appear once; the ten largest clones hold roughly 3.7%. The sequencing input was blood. The source is a man aged 65 to 79 in good health.

This clonotype was counted only a few times. The chain recombines TRBV20-1 with TRBJ2-4, with TRBD2 matching over 10 bases. The ends lost 5 bases at V and 0 bases at J; junction bases unmatched: 7. The V gene's germline CDR1 is DFQATT and CDR2 SNEGSKA (reference sequence). This CDR3 spans 16 amino acids. CDR3 nucleotides: TGCAGTGCTTTACTAGCGGGAATGCGAGCCAAAAACATTCAGTACTTC. As protein: CSALLAGMRAKNIQYF.

This clonotype appeared a few times. A read error may be the cause here, since a much bigger clone is one base away. The chain couples TRBV20-1 to TRBJ2-5; D may be TRBD1 (6 bases). Per germline, CDR1 DFQATT and CDR2 SNEGSKA (reference sequence). The CDR3 has 13 amino acids. Trimming took 0 bases from V and 2 from J, leaving 7 bases between them. In DNA form, the CDR3 reads TGCAGTGCTAGAGATACAGGGCAAGAGACCCAGTACTTC. Translating gives CSARDTGQETQYF.

The rearrangement links TRBV7-6 to TRBJ2-5, with D perhaps TRBD2 (6 bases). Trimming removed 0 bases from V and 1 base from J, with 9 bases in between. This CDR3 has 15 residues. CDR1 and CDR2 (germline): SGHVS, FNYEAQ. The CDR3 DNA is TGTGCCAGCAGCTTAGCGGGAGGTACCCAAGAGACCCAGTACTTC. This translates into CASSLAGGTQETQYF.

This clonotype appeared a few times. The V and J genes are TRBV15 and TRBJ2-5; tentative D call: TRBD2 (5 bases). This CDR3 has 14 residues. Trimming stripped 3 bases from V and 3 bases from J, with 11 bases between. Looked up from germline, CDR1 is LNHNV and CDR2 is YYDKDF (reference sequence). CDR3 sequence reads: CATSSDDYEETQYF. The DNA of the CDR3 is TGTGCCACCAGCAGCGATGACTATGAAGAGACCCAGTACTTC.

This clonotype occurred a few times. V usage is TRBV9 and J usage is TRBJ2-7; 9 nucleotides match TRBD2. V dropped 1 base and J dropped 3; count of bases not matched to a gene: 5. This CDR3 has 15 amino acids. CDR1 and CDR2 from the germline V gene are SGDLS and YYNGEE. CDR3 region: CASSVRSGRFYEQYF. The DNA of the CDR3 is TGTGCCAGCAGCGTACGGAGCGGGAGGTTCTACGAGCAGTACTTC. The whole variable domain, remainder taken from reference TRBV9 and TRBJ2-7, is DSGVTQTPKHLITATGQRVTLRCSPRSGDLSVYWYQQSLDQGLQFLIQYYNGEERAKGNILERFSAQQFPDLHSELNLSSLELGDSALYFCASSVRSGRFYEQYFGPGTRLTVT.

The CDR3 region has the DNA TGCAGTGCGACCTCGATGGGACTAGCGGTAACCCCGGGTAGCACAGATACGCAGTATTTT. This translates into CSATSMGLAVTPGSTDTQYF. The chain carries TRBV20-1 and TRBJ2-3, with TRBD2 identical over 11 bases. The length of the CDR3 is 20 residues. CDR1 DFQATT and CDR2 SNEGSKA come from the germline V gene (reference sequence). Trimming took 6 bases from V and 0 from J; bases not matched to a gene: 20.

This sequence joins TRBV4-1 and TRBJ2-5; TRBD2 agrees at 10 bases. The CDR3 loop spans 15 amino acids. J gave up 1 base and V 5 bases, and 4 bases lay outside the gene matches. Per the germline V gene, CDR1 is MGHRA and CDR2 is YSYEKL. The CDR3 protein is CASSWSSGSQETQYF. Written as DNA, the CDR3 is TGCGCCAGCAGCTGGTCTAGCGGGAGCCAAGAGACCCAGTACTTC.

The chain employs TRBV4-1 and TRBJ2-7, with 9 bases aligning to TRBD2. The germline gives CDR1 MGHRA, CDR2 YSYEKL. Germline trimming cut 0 bases from V and 5 bases from J; bases unmatched to any gene: 11. This CDR3 is 17 amino acids long. As DNA, the CDR3 is TGCGCCAGCAGCCAAGATCCGGCTAGCGGGATGGTCCACGAGCAGTACTTC. Residues: CASSQDPASGMVHEQYF.

CDR3 sequence reads: CASLPGTTNTGELFF. The CDR3 region has the DNA TGTGCCAGCCTCCCCGGGACAACGAACACCGGGGAGCTGTTTTTT. The chain carries TRBV2 and TRBJ2-2; the D gene is possibly TRBD1 (6 bases). Per the germline V gene, CDR1 is SNHLY and CDR2 is FYNNEI. Trimming pared 8 bases from V and 0 bases from J, leaving 13 bases between. The CDR3 consists of 15 residues.

J is TRBJ2-5 and V is TRBV5-1; the match to TRBD1 covers 8 bases. The CDR3 runs to 15 residues. Germline CDR1 SGHRS, CDR2 YFSETQ. Unmatched junction bases numbered 10, after V lost 5 bases and J lost 4 bases. DNA for the CDR3: TGCGCCAGCAGACGGGACAGGAGGCTTTCAGAGACCCAGTACTTC. Translating gives CASRRDRRLSETQYF. Supplemented by reference TRBV5-1 and TRBJ2-5, the full variable domain reads KAGVTQTPRYLIKTRGQQVTLSCSPISGHRSVSWYQQTPGQGLQFLFEYFSETQRNKGNFPGRFSGRQFSNSRSEMNVSTLELGDSALYLCASRRDRRLSETQYFGPGTRLLVL.

This clonotype was counted a few times. V and J are TRBV5-1 and TRBJ2-3; the D call may be TRBD1 or TRBD2 (5 bases each). V was trimmed by 4 bases and J by 4 bases, leaving 13 bases between them. The CDR3 spans 14 residues. CDR1 is SGHRS and CDR2 is YFSETQ in the germline V gene. The CDR3 DNA is TGCGCCAGCAGCCCTAGAGGGGCAGCAGATACGCAGTATTTT. Translating gives CASSPRGAADTQYF. Supplemented by reference TRBV5-1 and TRBJ2-3, the full variable domain reads KAGVTQTPRYLIKTRGQQVTLSCSPISGHRSVSWYQQTPGQGLQFLFEYFSETQRNKGNFPGRFSGRQFSNSRSEMNVSTLELGDSALYLCASSPRGAADTQYFGPGTRLTVL.

As regards this clonotype: The junction departs from germline at one end; a sequencing error may be responsible. The rearrangement links TRBV2 to TRBJ2-3; TRBD2 aligns across 11 bases. Germline CDR1 is SNHLY and CDR2 is FYNNEI. This CDR3 spans 16 amino acids. CDR3 sequence reads: CASRGGLADFTDTQCF. The CDR3 DNA follows: TGTGCCAGCAGGGGGGGACTAGCGGATTTCACAGATACGCAGTGTTTT. The full variable domain, completed using reference TRBV2 and TRBJ2-3, is EPEVTQTPSHQVTQMGQEVILRCVPISNHLYFYWYRQILGQKVEFLVSFYNNEISEKSEIFDDQFSVERPDGSNFTLKIRSTKLEDSAMYFCASRGGLADFTDTQCFGPGTRLTVL.

This chain joins TRBV12-3 or TRBV12-4 and TRBJ2-3, with D hard to call. This CDR3 has 14 residues. V shed 4 bases and J shed 5 bases, with 13 bases lying between them. The CDR3 loop is CASSWRPRLDTQYF. DNA for the CDR3: TGTGCCAGCAGTTGGAGACCCCGCTTAGATACGCAGTATTTT.

The chain links TRBV20-1 to TRBJ2-5, with a weak D call TRBD1 (6 bases). CDR3 length equals 13 residues. V lost 2 bases and J 5 bases, leaving 12 bases between the germline ends. CDR1 and CDR2 from the germline V gene are DFQATT and SNEGSKA (reference sequence). CDR3 nucleotide sequence: TGCAGTGCTAGACAGGGGAACCGCGAGACCCAGTACTTC. The encoded protein is CSARQGNRETQYF.

The sample holds a few counts of this clonotype. The chain joins TRBV14 to TRBJ2-5; 7 nucleotides align to TRBD1. V lost 0 bases to trimming and J lost 4 bases; unmatched junction nucleotides: 5. Germline CDR1 and CDR2: SGHDN and FVKESK. The CDR3 spans 15 residues. CDR3 amino acids: CASSQDLGGRETQYF. The CDR3 DNA sequence: TGTGCCAGCAGCCAAGATCTAGGGGGCCGAGAGACCCAGTACTTC.

This clonotype has just a few counts. CDR3 region: CASSQNPGGYEQYF. CDR3 sequence (DNA): TGTGCCAGCAGCCAAAATCCGGGGGGCTACGAGCAGTACTTC. The chain is built from TRBV14 and TRBJ2-7; 7 bases line up with TRBD2. The CDR3 covers 14 residues. The V gene's germline CDR1 is SGHDN and CDR2 FVKESK. The V segment lost 2 bases and the J segment 3 bases; nucleotides outside the gene matches: 4.

There are a few counts of this clonotype. The chain employs TRBV2 and TRBJ1-5; no clear D. Looked up from germline, CDR1 is SNHLY and CDR2 is FYNNEI. Trimming stripped 2 bases from V and 4 bases from J, with 12 bases between. The CDR3 sequence is 15 residues long. The CDR3 DNA reads as TGTGCCAGCAGTGAACGGGTCTGGGATAATCAGCCCCAGCATTTT. This encodes CASSERVWDNQPQHF.

This clonotype appeared a few times. The chain joins TRBV11-2 to TRBJ2-2; no definite D call. V was shortened by 1 base and J by 6 bases, with 9 bases between the two germline ends. The length of the CDR3 is 14 residues. The germline gives CDR1 SGHAT, CDR2 FQNNGV. In DNA form, the CDR3 reads TGTGCCAGCAGCTTAGCTTACCTGTCCGGGGAGCTGTTTTTT. This codes for CASSLAYLSGELFF.

In regard to this clonotype: This sequence may be a read error, since a much larger clone differs from it by one base. CDR3 sequence (DNA): TGCGCCAGCAGCCAAAGGGGGGGGGACACTGAAGCTTTCTTT. Its translation: CASSQRGGDTEAFF. V is TRBV4-1 and J is TRBJ1-1, with D maybe TRBD1 (6 bases). Germline V gene sequence: CDR1 MGHRA, CDR2 YSYEKL. The V end lost 2 bases, the J end lost 3 bases, and 10 bases lay between the germline ends. This CDR3 region has 14 residues.

There are a few counts of this clonotype. The rearrangement uses TRBV9 and TRBJ2-3; D unclear. Germline V gene lookup returns CDR1 SGDLS and CDR2 YYNGEE. The ends were cut back, 4 bases at V and 3 bases at J, with 9 bases in the middle. The CDR3 covers 13 residues. CDR3 sequence reads: CASSIRQTDTQYF. CDR3 nucleotide sequence: TGTGCCAGCAGCATCAGACAAACAGATACGCAGTATTTT. The variable domain in full, completed from reference TRBV9 and TRBJ2-3, reads DSGVTQTPKHLITATGQRVTLRCSPRSGDLSVYWYQQSLDQGLQFLIQYYNGEERAKGNILERFSAQQFPDLHSELNLSSLELGDSALYFCASSIRQTDTQYFGPGTRLTVL.

This clonotype was counted only a few times. V gene TRBV20-1 combines with J gene TRBJ2-5; D gene ambiguous. Matching the DNA end better, TRBJ2-1 makes the J call doubtful. The germline V gene encodes CDR1 DFQATT and CDR2 SNEGSKA (reference sequence). The length of the CDR3 is 18 residues. In DNA, the CDR3 is TGCAGTGCTAGAACGTTCTTTGGCGGCCCACCAAACTACAATGAGCAGTTCTTC. Translating gives CSARTFFGGPPNYNEQFF.

Details on this clonotype: A junction end diverges from the germline sequence, so it may reflect a read error. CDR3 sequence reads: CSAAGVDRAGTEPFF. The DNA of the CDR3 is TGCAGTGCGGCAGGGGTCGACAGGGCGGGCACTGAACCTTTCTTT. J is TRBJ1-1 and V is TRBV20-1, with 7 bases matching TRBD1. This CDR3 has 15 amino acids. CDR1 is DFQATT, CDR2 SNEGSKA, per germline (reference sequence).

Notes on this clonotype: A junction boundary mismatches the germline segment, possibly from a read error. CDR3 loop: CASSPTANHGYTF. CDR3 nucleotide sequence: TGTGCCAGCAGCCCGACAGCTAACCATGGCTACACCTTC. The rearrangement joins TRBV3-1 to TRBJ1-2; perhaps TRBD1 as D (5 bases). This CDR3 contains 13 residues. Per germline, CDR1 LGHDT and CDR2 YNNKEL (reference sequence).

This clonotype came up many times. This rearrangement joins TRBV9 to TRBJ2-5; 8 bases are a match to TRBD1. With 0 bases clipped from V and 3 bases from J, the junction kept 1 base outside the gene matches. Germline CDR1 SGDLS, CDR2 YYNGEE. The CDR3 has 14 amino acids. The CDR3 DNA is TGTGCCAGCAGCGTAGCAGGGGGCGAAGAGACCCAGTACTTC. This gives the protein CASSVAGGEETQYF.